This record covers a single T cell receptor (beta chain). The antigen is undetermined. Researchers ran the PCR with 60 Vbeta and 13 Jbeta primers. Generated by immunoSEQ multiplex PCR, the TCRdb table keeps only in-frame clones and is missing some. Of fewer than 100,000 clones listed, about three quarters are singletons. The sample originates from a study of cytomegalovirus exposure and HLA in healthy donors. Study-wide results and limits: The majority of CMV-associated TCR beta chains were reported as apparently HLA-restricted in a later analysis. Some TCR beta chains (164 of them) were listed as cytomegalovirus-associated.

The receptor was derived from a man aged 40-55 years in good health and CMV-seropositive. The material sequenced was PBMCs.

CDR3 in amino acids: CASSQGTGRSSYNEQFF. The CDR3 region has the DNA TGCGCCAGCAGCCAGGGGACAGGACGAAGCTCCTACAATGAGCAGTTCTTC. The gene calls are TRBV4-1 and TRBJ2-1; 8 bases agree with TRBD1. After removal of 3 bases from V and 0 bases from J, the junction contained 7 bases not matched to a gene. The CDR3 is 17 residues long. CDR1 is MGHRA, CDR2 YSYEKL, per germline.